This TCR beta chain was sequenced in a study of T cells in Graves' hyperthyroidism and ophthalmopathy (dated by TCRdb to about 2019). Study-level background: Peripheral blood samples were taken at initial diagnosis, before any treatment was given. To identify TCR V-J signatures that set the groups apart, the researchers used a discovery cohort of approximately 98 patients, made up of about 44 with Graves' ophthalmopathy and some 58 with stable Graves' hyperthyroidism. Prospective prediction of ophthalmopathy was tested in an independent validation cohort of under 20 hyperthyroidism patients and around 16 patients who later progressed to ophthalmopathy. The 100 or so discovery patients were randomly divided into training and test sets at a 7:3 ratio. Thyroid tissue and blood T-cell repertoires from roughly six Graves' hyperthyroidism patients were also compared in the study. After blood sampling, hyperthyroidism patients were treated with methimazole at a starting dose of 30 mg daily, and ophthalmopathy patients were treated with high-dose intravenous methylprednisolone. The paper reports TCR Vbeta CDR3 sequencing of 130 to 150 peripheral blood samples: around 45 ophthalmopathy, fewer than 80 hyperthyroidism and approximately 17 progressor patients.

Summary of the overall study and its limitations: In validation, the model predicted progression to ophthalmopathy with just under 71% sensitivity and roughly 75% specificity, a median of 6.5 months before onset. Sample size was not statistically predetermined, and investigators were not blinded to group allocation. Blood samples also contained most of the expanded thyroid clonotypes (frequency above 0.001), which suggests that blood repertoires may reflect thyroid immune responses. Ophthalmopathy was separated from stable hyperthyroidism by a 13 V-J signature model, with 85% to 90% sensitivity and approximately 84% specificity obtained in cross-validation and 80%/75% obtained in testing.

Turning to this clonotype: The clone's antigen remains unknown. No base quality values were provided; no much bigger clone lies one nucleotide off.

Ophthalmopathy patients had moderately to severely active disease, with a Clinical Activity Score of 3 or more, a NOSPECS grade of 4 or more, and a disease duration of less than 3 months. The study excluded patients with uncontrolled infections, other autoimmune diseases, pregnancy or lactation. Diagnoses relied on clinical symptoms, serum thyroxine and TRAb, thyroid ultrasound and orbital computed tomography. PBMCs were isolated from more than 8 ml of fresh peripheral blood by Ficoll-Paque density gradient centrifugation. Total RNA was extracted with Trizol reagent, and quality was checked on an Agilent 2100 Bioanalyzer. In the germline V gene, CDR1 corresponds to SQVTM and CDR2 to ANQGSEA. The CDR3 spans 12 residues, from the cysteine through the phenylalanine. Solely the CDR3 DNA is kept, with 36 bases framed from the first base. V sheds 1 base and J sheds 8 bases, leaving 11 bases between their ends.

Amplification of TCR beta CDR3 regions was carried out from RNA transcripts. A first-round RT-PCR of the TCR CDR3 used the HTBI primer set with the Qiagen OneStep RT-PCR kit. Libraries were constructed in a second round of multiplex PCR, after which size selection and purification were performed. Sequencing of the libraries was done on an Illumina HiSeq2000 using paired-end 100 bp reads. Regarding the original processing steps: SOAPnuke was used to process the raw data, throwing out any read that contained adapters or uncalled bases, had a mean Phred below 15, or lacked an exact constant-primer or identifier match. COPE v1.2.5 was used to merge high-quality paired reads, and clonotypes were defined as unique nucleotide sequences. MiTCR v1.1 was used to align clonotypes to the IMGT TRBV, TRBD and TRBJ reference segments. Analysis was restricted to V-J combinations with a frequency above 0.0001, which covered approximately 99% of repertoires. The TCS score was defined as F50 (clonal expansion) divided by E x V (chaos), with BLOSUM62-based TCRdist calculated between CDR3 peptides within each V-J. Welch's t-statistics and random forest reduced 450 to 600 V-J features to 10 to 15, which were used in a naive Bayes classifier (R e1071). Through fastp at Q25 and MiXCR, TCRdb rebuilt clones from the public reads, retaining in-frame beta chains. Under each unique CDR3 protein, matching rows form one entry showing the most common genes and DNA. These V and J calls derive from TCRdb rather than the authors' analysis. The sample table holds more than 350,000 distinct CDR3 sequences, of which around 13% were seen once. The leading ten clones occupy around 20% of the sample.

The clonotype comes from a woman in her twenties or thirties with Graves' ophthalmopathy. The rearranged segments are TRBV29-1 and TRBJ1-2, with an unclear D gene assignment. The sequenced sample was blood. DNA sequence: TGCAGCGTTGAAGTAAGAGTGGCCGGCTACACCTTC. The translation is CSVEVRVAGYTF.